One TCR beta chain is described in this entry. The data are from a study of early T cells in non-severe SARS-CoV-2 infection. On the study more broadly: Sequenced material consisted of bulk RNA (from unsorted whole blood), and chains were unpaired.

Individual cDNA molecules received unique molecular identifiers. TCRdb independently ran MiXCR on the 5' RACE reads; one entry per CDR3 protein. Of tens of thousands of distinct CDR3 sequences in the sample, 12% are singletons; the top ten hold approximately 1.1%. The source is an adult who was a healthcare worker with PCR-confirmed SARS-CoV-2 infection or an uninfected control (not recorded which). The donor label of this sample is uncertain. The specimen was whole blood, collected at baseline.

CDR3 bases: TGTGCCAGCAGTGGCCGGGGGGCGCGAACCGGGGAGCTGTTTTTT. Amino acids: CASSGRGARTGELFF. This rearrangement joins TRBV2 to TRBJ2-2; D possibly corresponds to TRBD2 (7 bases). Germline CDR1 and CDR2: SNHLY and FYNNEI. The CDR3 is made up of 15 amino acids. Trimming left V 4 bases short and J 5 bases short, with 14 bases between.